This T cell receptor (beta chain) originates from a study of cytomegalovirus exposure and HLA in healthy donors (dated by TCRdb to about 2017). Background for the entire study: According to an earlier analysis of several hundred of the donors, about 180 million T cells yielded 90 million to 140 million unique TCR beta sequences and approximately 300 Gb of sequence data. The number of donors typed differed by locus, with about 629-630 for A, B, C, DRB1 and DQB1, more than 500 for DQA1, about 610 for DPA1, and roughly 450 for DPB1. A separate validation cohort of more than 100 different subjects was used in addition to the approximately 640-subject first cohort. In an earlier analysis of several hundred of the donors, high-throughput TCR beta sequencing was used to judge whether each TCR beta V gene segment behaved as functional or pseudogenic. Several DR-DQ haplotypes were handled as single units for association and clustering, since linkage in the cohort was strong. High-throughput TCR immunosequencing, statistical association of individual TCRs with disease status, and machine learning were combined to predict cytomegalovirus infection status. All discovery cohort repertoires had been generated using a single sequencing platform. An early release covering approximately 600 HLA-typed donors comprised about 300 gigabases of sequencing data and roughly 86 million unique TCR sequences. The study used immunosequencing to profile the T cell repertoires of some 600 subjects and linked those repertoires to cytomegalovirus serostatus. The genetic ancestry cluster associated with self-reported Caucasian donors included 80% to 90% of the 300 to 450 genotyped donors. The study was designed to test whether signatures of past pathogen exposure could be identified by cataloging public T cell receptors. To study patterns of TCR occurrence, a later analysis re-analyzed previously published TCR beta repertoires from around 700 donors and added high-resolution HLA genotyping. Rather than using new phenotypic data, the later analysis identified candidate immune exposures from TCR beta sequences and from how often those sequences occurred across donors. HLA typing covered class I and class II loci at four-digit resolution. A later genetic analysis took genome-wide SNP genotypes for 398 of the 666 donors and used that subset as a discovery cohort. Among almost 400 genotyped donors of the cohort, an average of approximately 230,000 unique TCR beta nucleotide sequences were sequenced per donor, around 20% of them non-productive. Alongside the repertoire data, information on donor age, sex, ethnicity and CMV serostatus was compiled. What the work shows at the level of the full study, not this receptor alone: Most TCR sequences were seen in very few donors, while some public TCRs were found in many individuals. A few of the identified cytomegalovirus-associated TCR beta chains were confirmed in vitro to be specific for cytomegalovirus antigens. According to a later analysis, most CMV-associated TCR beta chains appeared to be HLA-restricted, and the HLA associations seemed to be driven largely by CMV exposure. Because some donors lacked HLA typing at each locus, the association tests relied only on the typed subset. Some IMGT-functional V segments, including TRBV6-2 and TRBV6-3, could not be distinguished by the 87-base-pair reads and were therefore excluded. The classifier was reported to diagnose cytomegalovirus status with high specificity and sensitivity in both the original cohort and the validation cohort. In a later genetic analysis, a missense DCLRE1C variant was associated with V-gene and J-gene trimming of TCR beta chains, and the association was replicated in an independent cohort. According to the authors, the approach could potentially be generalized to other disease states and immunological phenotypes. When HLA alleles, especially DR and DQ, strongly co-occurred, TCR associations were difficult to assign to individual alleles. In a later genetic analysis, fewer N-insertions in productive TCRs were reported among donors in an Asian-associated ancestry cluster than the roughly 700-donor mean. The presence/absence analyses assumed that sequencing depth was roughly uniform across donors, and that assumption may not be true. The study gave a list of around 170 TCR beta chains associated with cytomegalovirus. Linkage disequilibrium might explain the correlated functional status among segregating V segments, but an unknown experimental factor could not be ruled out. For the cohort, immune exposure information was limited to CMV serostatus. A later analysis associated about 18,000 TCR beta sequences with specific HLA alleles at a false discovery rate of 0.05. Compared with equally common non-associated chains, HLA-associated TCR beta chains in a later analysis were more clonally expanded and had lower generation probabilities. In this cohort, only TCR beta chains were sequenced, and detectable features were limited by the absence of alpha or paired-chain data. The earlier analysis of some 540 of the donors excluded seventeen rarely observed V segments, including chromosome 9 orphons, because counts were too low. An earlier analysis of approximately 600 of the donors showed that most TCR beta V segments appeared in productive rearrangements either about 90% or about 30% of the time, which broadly matched IMGT annotations. A later analysis found that TCR association rates varied across HLA loci, with DRB1 alleles showing the most associated TCRs and HLA-C alleles the fewest. Several of the top co-occurrence clusters appeared to be linked to parvovirus B19, influenza, CMV and Epstein-Barr virus, according to a later analysis. The sequencing pipeline was judged likely to have produced a cluster of highly shared sequence variants as a technical artifact. A further reported finding was that TCR beta sequences accurately predicted the HLA-A and HLA-B alleles for most subjects in the first cohort.

The cohort consisted of some 670 healthy bone marrow donors. All cohort members were sampled while nominally healthy, although unrecorded immune exposures were likely present. The donor was CMV seronegative and was included in the group of under 450 seronegative cohort members. Every donor gave a peripheral blood sample, and the peripheral blood mononuclear cells from that sample were used for TCR beta sequencing. Genomic DNA extraction from the blood cell samples was performed with the Qiagen DNeasy Blood Extraction Kit. The CDR3 runs 15 residues from the cysteine to the phenylalanine. Only the CDR3 part of the read is kept: 45 bases, read in frame from the first base. Via the germline V gene (reference sequence), CDR1 is SEHNR and CDR2 FQNEAQ. For this chain, trimming is 6 bases at the V end and 4 bases at the J end, and the number of junction bases without a gene match is 10. The protocol used for the library was the immunoSEQ multiplex PCR assay. A mixture of 60 forward primers for TCR Vbeta segments and 13 reverse primers for TCR Jbeta segments was used in the multiplex PCR. The CDR3 region of rearranged TCR beta genes was amplified from genomic DNA with a multiplex PCR assay. On the Illumina HiSeq System, the amplified TCR beta libraries were sequenced as 87-base-pair reads. Concerning the study's data processing: In a later analysis, some 80 million unique TCR beta chains were counted across the 690 or so repertoires, and around 10 million of these chains were shared by at least two donors. To remove PCR and sequencing errors, raw reads were error-corrected and collapsed into unique sequences using a nearest-neighbor algorithm that merged closely related sequences. V, D and J gene segments were assigned by aligning CDR3 sequences to IMGT reference sequences. For a sequence to be retained, a match of at least six nucleotides to both a V gene segment and a J gene segment was required. A rearrangement counted as productive if the CDR3 had no stop codons and remained in frame with V and J, and every other rearrangement counted as non-productive. CDR3 was defined by IMGT convention, running from the second conserved V-encoded cysteine to the conserved J-encoded phenylalanine. Sequences without an unambiguous match to a single V gene segment were excluded from the earlier analysis of approximately 600 of the donors. An earlier analysis of 587 of the donors classified V segments as functional when productive rearrangements were above 56.7% and as segregating when the standard deviation between donors was above 5%. To diagnose cytomegalovirus status from the catalog of TCR beta chain sequences, a statistical classification framework was built. A later analysis assigned V and J genes by comparing TCR nucleotide sequences with IMGT/GENE-DB human TR gene sequences. In a later analysis, CDR3 sequences and most-parsimonious VDJ recombination scenarios were assigned using the TCRdist pipeline. In a later analysis, each TCR beta chain was defined by its CDR3 amino acid sequence together with its V-gene family, and reads without a unique V-gene family were excluded. To address suspected cross-contamination and a sequencing artifact, a later analysis removed some 620 highly shared, low-generation-probability nucleotide sequences. In a later analysis, a clonal expansion index for each public chain was calculated from normalized within-repertoire ranks of inferred template counts. A later analysis computed generation probabilities with a VDJ recombination model fitted to out-of-frame rearrangements, and checked the results against IGoR. In a later analysis, hypergeometric tests were used to score TCR-TCR, TCR-HLA and TCR-CMV co-occurrence, with a repertoire-size bias correction applied to TCR pairs. False discovery rates were estimated in a later analysis by permuting HLA or CMV assignments 20 times. In a later analysis, co-occurring TCRs were grouped using DBSCAN, and TCRdist sequence similarity was added for clustering within HLA-allele-positive subsets. Repertoires with fewer than 30,000 or more than 120,000 public chains were left out of co-occurrence clustering, as were a handful of repertoires with anomalous nucleotide sharing. TCRdb took over this immuneACCESS table, retaining in-frame rearrangements with V and J assigned. Such tables are incomplete; in checked studies, under half of the missing clones stem from an unresolved V gene, and the remainder is unexplained. V and J calls and clone size are as listed in that table; D and trimming were resolved from the DNA. Here the sample has roughly 190,000 clones; around 90% occur a single time. Clones ranked in the top ten supply 1.1% of the sample.

Comments on this clone: This receptor's antigen is unknown. Per-nucleotide qualities are absent, and no much larger clonotype sits a single base away.

This sequence was found in a boy aged 2 to 10 in good health and CMV-seronegative. Sequenced material: PBMCs. The chain joins TRBV7-9 to TRBJ2-3; 7 junctional bases match TRBD1. This receptor carries the CDR3 CASRRDRVGSDTQYF. The DNA sequence is as follows: TGTGCCAGCAGAAGAGACAGGGTTGGGTCAGATACGCAGTATTTT.